This T cell receptor beta chain came from a study of T cells in Graves' hyperthyroidism and ophthalmopathy. Study-wide background: Peripheral blood sampling occurred at initial diagnosis, before any treatment. Study outcomes and limitations: Blood shared most expanded thyroid clonotypes above 0.001.

Germline assignment: CDR1 MDHEN and CDR2 SYDVKM. J was trimmed by 0 bases and V by 5 bases; bases with no gene match: 4. This CDR3 has 14 residues. The TCR beta CDR3 regions underwent amplification using RNA transcripts as the source. During a first-round RT-PCR of the TCR CDR3, the HTBI primer set was used. TCRdb called the multiplex PCR reads again in MiXCR, with one record for every CDR3 protein. The data contain a few hundred thousand distinct CDR3 sequences, around 16% of them seen just once; the ten biggest clones take up approximately 8%. Many counts were recorded for this clonotype. Its antigen is not identified.

J is TRBJ2-7 and V is TRBV28; the match to TRBD1 covers 7 bases. The sample comprised blood. The receptor was derived from a woman between 18 and 30 years old with Graves' hyperthyroidism. The CDR3 loop reads CASSLRTGSYEQYF. In DNA, the CDR3 is TGTGCCAGCAGTCTTAGGACAGGCTCCTACGAGCAGTACTTC.